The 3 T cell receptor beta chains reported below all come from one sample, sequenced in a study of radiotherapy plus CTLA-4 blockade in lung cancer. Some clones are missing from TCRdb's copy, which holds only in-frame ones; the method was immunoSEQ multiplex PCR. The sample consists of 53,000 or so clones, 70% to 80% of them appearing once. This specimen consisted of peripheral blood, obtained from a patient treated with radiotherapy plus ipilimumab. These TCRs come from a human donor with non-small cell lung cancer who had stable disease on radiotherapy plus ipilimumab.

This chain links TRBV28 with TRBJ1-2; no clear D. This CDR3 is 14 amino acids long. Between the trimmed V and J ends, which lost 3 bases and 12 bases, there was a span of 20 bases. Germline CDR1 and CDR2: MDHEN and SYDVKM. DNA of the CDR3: TGTGCCAGCAGTTTGTACTCGTCGTACCCCATCCACACCTTC. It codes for CASSLYSSYPIHTF.

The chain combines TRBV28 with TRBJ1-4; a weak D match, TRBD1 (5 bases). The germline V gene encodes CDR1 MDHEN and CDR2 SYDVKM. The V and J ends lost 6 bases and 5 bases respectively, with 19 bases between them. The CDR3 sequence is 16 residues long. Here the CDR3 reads CASRGPGHGWNEKLFF. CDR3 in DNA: TGTGCCAGCAGGGGGCCGGGGCATGGATGGAATGAAAAACTGTTTTTT.

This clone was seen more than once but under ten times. Here the CDR3 DNA reads TGTGCCAGCAGTGATTGGGGGACGTCCCTGTTTTTT. It codes for CASSDWGTSLFF. This chain joins TRBV6-5 and TRBJ1-4, with D maybe TRBD1 (5 bases). Trimming removed 5 bases at V and 14 bases at J, with 15 bases between. CDR1 MNHEY and CDR2 SVGAGI come from the germline V gene. This CDR3 region has 12 residues.